This record looks at one TCR beta chain sequence and its context. The antigen remains unidentified. These data are taken from a study of cytomegalovirus exposure and HLA in healthy donors. Study-level results: The study designated 150 to 200 TCR beta chains cytomegalovirus-associated.

PCR involved 60 Vbeta and 13 Jbeta primers. Here immunoSEQ multiplex PCR was the method, and the copy in TCRdb shows in-frame clones only, minus some. The sample has about 180,000 clones, 77% seen once; the top ten hold over 1.1%. V was trimmed by 0 bases and J by 7 bases, leaving 11 bases between them. CDR1 and CDR2 (germline): SGHRS, YFSETQ. The CDR3 spans 15 residues. The receptor comes from a man younger than 30 in good health and CMV-seronegative. The chain has TRBV5-1 and TRBJ1-6; D may be TRBD1 (6 bases). Input material: PBMCs. CDR3 region: CASSLAVGGNSPLHF. In nucleotides, the CDR3 is TGCGCCAGCAGCTTGGCCGTTGGGGGCAATTCACCCCTCCACTTT.